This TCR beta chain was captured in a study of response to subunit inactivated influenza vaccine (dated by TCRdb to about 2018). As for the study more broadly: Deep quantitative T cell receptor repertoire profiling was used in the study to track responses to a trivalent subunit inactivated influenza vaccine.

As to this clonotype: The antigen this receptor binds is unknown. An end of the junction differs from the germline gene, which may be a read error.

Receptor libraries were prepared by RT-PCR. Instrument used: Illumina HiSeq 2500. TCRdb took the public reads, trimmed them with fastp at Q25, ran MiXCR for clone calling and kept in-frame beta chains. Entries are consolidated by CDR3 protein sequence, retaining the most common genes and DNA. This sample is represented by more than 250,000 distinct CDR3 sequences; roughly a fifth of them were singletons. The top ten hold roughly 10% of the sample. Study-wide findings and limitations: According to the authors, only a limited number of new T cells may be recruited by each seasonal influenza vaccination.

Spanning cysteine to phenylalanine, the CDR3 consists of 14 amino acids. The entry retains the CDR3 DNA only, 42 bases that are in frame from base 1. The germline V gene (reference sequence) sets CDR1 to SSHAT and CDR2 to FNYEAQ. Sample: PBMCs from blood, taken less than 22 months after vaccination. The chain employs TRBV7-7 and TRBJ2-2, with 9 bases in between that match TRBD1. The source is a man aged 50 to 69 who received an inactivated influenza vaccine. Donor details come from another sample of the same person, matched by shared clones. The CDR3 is CASSLGQGTGELFF. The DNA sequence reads TGTGCTAGCAGCTTAGGACAGGGGACCGGGGAGCTGTTTTTT.